One sample yielded the 8 T cell receptor beta chains listed below, sequenced in a study of neurological immune-mediated disorders. TCRdb re-called the 5' RACE reads with MiXCR, one entry per CDR3 protein. Of tens of thousands of distinct CDR3 sequences listed, under 4.5% were seen once; the top ten hold less than 3.5%. Sequencing was done on a sample of PBMCs. The receptors were sampled from a woman between 50 and 59 years old with multiple sclerosis.

The sample holds many counts of this clonotype. The genes are TRBV7-2 and TRBJ2-5; 12 bases align to TRBD2. Unmatched junction bases numbered 6, after V lost 2 bases and J lost 5 bases. The CDR3 spans 16 residues. The germline CDR1 and CDR2 sequences are SGHTA and FQGNSA. Here the CDR3 DNA reads TGTGCCAGCAGCTTAATAGGCGGGACTAGCGGGGAGACCCAGTACTTC. This translates into CASSLIGGTSGETQYF.

This clonotype was seen ten or more times. V gene TRBV27 combines with J gene TRBJ2-2; D is undetermined. Trimming stripped 3 bases from V and 2 bases from J, with 4 bases between. Germline V gene sequence: CDR1 MNHEY, CDR2 SMNVEV (reference sequence). This CDR3 spans 13 amino acids. This CDR3 reads CASSFPNTGELFF. CDR3 sequence (DNA): TGTGCCAGCAGTTTCCCTAACACCGGGGAGCTGTTTTTT.

In this sample, this clonotype turned up many times. The rearrangement joins TRBV20-1 to TRBJ1-2, with 8 bases lining up with TRBD1. This CDR3 is built from 15 residues. With 4 bases clipped from V and 3 bases from J, the junction kept 10 bases outside the gene matches. Germline V gives CDR1 DFQATT, CDR2 SNEGSKA (reference sequence). The CDR3 region has the DNA TGCAGTGCTATGGGACAGGCGCGGGAGCACTATGGCTACACCTTC. Amino acid sequence: CSAMGQAREHYGYTF.

This clonotype has at least ten counts. This rearrangement joins TRBV5-1 to TRBJ2-3; no firm D call. CDR1 and CDR2 from the germline V gene are SGHRS and YFSETQ. The CDR3 extends over 12 amino acids. V was cut by 4 bases and J by 2 bases, with 5 bases left in between. CDR3 region: CASSRTTDTQYF. In DNA, the CDR3 is TGCGCCAGCAGCCGGACCACAGATACGCAGTATTTT.

Regarding this clonotype: This may stem from a read error, because a much larger clone lies one nucleotide away. The chain couples TRBV29-1 to TRBJ2-5, with D maybe TRBD2 (6 bases). The CDR3 contains 15 residues. Germline CDR1 reads SQVTM; CDR2 reads ANQGSEA. V gave up 0 bases and J gave up 5 bases, with 16 bases separating them. CDR3 bases: TGCAGCGTTGAAGATCTTACATGGGAGGACGAGACCCAGTACTTC. Protein sequence: CSVEDLTWEDETQYF.

This clonotype has at least ten counts. V gene TRBV11-2 combines with J gene TRBJ1-2; D uncertain. Germline loops: CDR1 SGHAT, CDR2 FQNNGV. CDR3 size: 11 residues. Trimming stripped 4 bases from V and 7 bases from J, with 7 bases between. The CDR3 protein is CASSSQFGYTF. CDR3 in DNA: TGTGCCAGCAGCTCCCAATTTGGCTACACCTTC.

This clonotype was counted ten times or more. The chain employs TRBV5-1 and TRBJ2-7, with D tentatively TRBD1 (6 bases). The V gene lost 0 bases and the J gene lost 3 bases, with 10 bases spanning the gap. The length of the CDR3 is 14 residues. The germline V gene encodes CDR1 SGHRS and CDR2 YFSETQ. In DNA, the CDR3 is TGCGCCAGCAGCTTGGTCCTGGACAGCTACGAGCAGTACTTC. This translates into CASSLVLDSYEQYF.

This clonotype has at least ten counts. This chain uses TRBV5-1 with TRBJ1-4; possibly TRBD1 for D (5 bases). V lost 1 base and J 0 bases, leaving 19 bases between the germline ends. The CDR3 length is 19 residues. Germline V gives CDR1 SGHRS, CDR2 YFSETQ. The CDR3 bases are TGCGCCAGCAGCTTGTTCCTCGGGCAGGGTCGTTCAACTAATGAAAAACTGTTTTTT. Protein sequence: CASSLFLGQGRSTNEKLFF.